The sequence of this T cell receptor (beta chain) was determined in a study of blood T cell repertoires in COVID-19. Study context: PBMCs, B-cell-depleted T cells, or T cells provided the cDNA or gDNA that made up the material.

In the original workflow: Reference gene primers were amplified, and this amplification served to estimate nucleated cell counts. Some clones are missing from TCRdb's copy, which holds only in-frame ones; the method was immunoSEQ multiplex PCR. The D gene and trimming were derived from the DNA, and the V and J assignments and clone size from that table. The table records about 130,000 clones, 78% of them present only once. The V and J ends lost 2 bases and 4 bases respectively, with 11 bases between them. CDR1 is ENHRY and CDR2 is SYGVKD in the germline V gene. The CDR3 has 15 amino acids. The sequence derives from a man in his sixties who had recovered from COVID-19. The material sequenced was peripheral blood. The J gene is TRBJ2-2, the V gene TRBV10-3; tentative D call: TRBD1 (7 bases). For the CDR3, the DNA is TGTGCCATCAGTGAGGGCAGGGGGGCCACCGGGGAGCTGTTTTTT. This encodes CAISEGRGATGELFF.